The present entry profiles one T cell receptor (beta chain) with its context. Its specificity is unknown. This sample is drawn from a study of cytomegalovirus exposure and HLA in healthy donors. Notes on the study in general: A later analysis linked a missense DCLRE1C variant to TCR beta V- and J-gene trimming. CMV antigen specificity was confirmed in vitro for three CMV-associated chains.

The junction had 4 bases not matched to a gene; V was cut back by 5 bases and J by 6 bases. This CDR3 region has 15 residues. Looked up from germline, CDR1 is SEHNR and CDR2 is FQNEAQ (reference sequence). PCR was performed using 60 Vbeta and 13 Jbeta primers. Method: immunoSEQ multiplex PCR; TCRdb's copy keeps in-frame clones and lacks some. The repertoire holds some 84,000 clones, under 80% seen once, with roughly 2% in the top ten. This sequence joins TRBV7-9 and TRBJ2-1, with TRBD2 identical over 13 bases. The sequencing input was PBMCs. The receptor was derived from a boy between 10 and 17 years old in good health and CMV-seronegative. Written as DNA, the CDR3 is TGTGCCAGCAGCCCCCGGACTAGCGGGAGCAATGAGCAGTTCTTC. This gives the protein CASSPRTSGSNEQFF.